This is a list of T cell receptor beta chains from one sample in a study of blood T cell repertoires in COVID-19. The protocol was immunoSEQ multiplex PCR, while the TCRdb copy is restricted to in-frame clones and leaves out a portion. Counted here are roughly 55,000 clones, less than 90% occurring once; the ten biggest clones make up roughly 2%. The sample was peripheral blood. These TCRs come from a woman aged 60-75 years with acute or convalescent COVID-19. Both conserved end residues are trimmed from each CDR3. Each record gives: CDR3 length, V gene, CDR3 protein.

cdr3_length: 11
v_call: TRBV14
cdr3_aa: ASSPQGRAEAF

cdr3_length: 13
v_call: TRBV19
cdr3_aa: ATRGAEYENTEAF

cdr3_length: 12
v_call: TRBV5-1
cdr3_aa: ASSLGDRNQPQH

cdr3_length: 14
v_call: TRBV27
cdr3_aa: ASSPGTVGSNQPQH

cdr3_length: 11
v_call: TRBV29-1
cdr3_aa: SVSGGQGSPLH

cdr3_length: 11
v_call: TRBV5-1
cdr3_aa: ASSPGQTSPLH

cdr3_length: 12
v_call: TRBV6-6
cdr3_aa: ASSYFGGAEKLF

cdr3_length: 18
v_call: TRBV3-1/TRBV3-2
cdr3_aa: ASSQPRGLAGVRSSYEQY

cdr3_length: 11
v_call: TRBV2
cdr3_aa: ASRRTEPNEQF

cdr3_length: 13
v_call: TRBV28
cdr3_aa: ASSFQGQILDEQY

cdr3_length: 13
v_call: TRBV7-8
cdr3_aa: ASSSDELSGNTIY

cdr3_length: 9
v_call: TRBV30
cdr3_aa: AWSVSGTQH

cdr3_length: 13
v_call: TRBV30
cdr3_aa: AWSPGLAATDTQY

cdr3_length: 10
v_call: TRBV19
cdr3_aa: AISSDTGELF

cdr3_length: 11
v_call: TRBV20-1
cdr3_aa: SASRQLNTEAF

cdr3_length: 11
v_call: TRBV30
cdr3_aa: AWSKGLNTEAF

cdr3_length: 12
v_call: TRBV27
cdr3_aa: ASSPRTGNSPLH

cdr3_length: 13
v_call: TRBV7-9
cdr3_aa: ASSLLETGTYGYT

cdr3_length: 11
v_call: TRBV18
cdr3_aa: ASSPNSGETQY

cdr3_length: 14
v_call: TRBV5-1
cdr3_aa: ASSPQARGVAYGYT

cdr3_length: 10
v_call: TRBV30
cdr3_aa: AWSYRTGGYT

cdr3_length: 13
v_call: TRBV7-9
cdr3_aa: ASSPGLATRDTQY

cdr3_length: 14
v_call: TRBV7-9
cdr3_aa: ASSPGTSGVTDTQY

cdr3_length: 13
v_call: TRBV28
cdr3_aa: ASSISGQGREKLF

cdr3_length: 11
v_call: TRBV7-9
cdr3_aa: ASSLGRGYGYT

cdr3_length: 14
v_call: TRBV2
cdr3_aa: ASSDGDRVGTGELF

cdr3_length: 14
v_call: TRBV30
cdr3_aa: AWSKRGRKTDTEAF

cdr3_length: 13
v_call: TRBV28
cdr3_aa: ATRPGGSKADTQY

cdr3_length: 10
v_call: TRBV18
cdr3_aa: ASSDRGTEQF

cdr3_length: 11
v_call: TRBV29-1
cdr3_aa: SVVTAASGPQH

cdr3_length: 13
v_call: TRBV11-2
cdr3_aa: ASSPGWAVENGYT